This TCR beta chain originates from a study of radiotherapy plus CTLA-4 blockade in lung cancer. Comments on this clone: As yet, its antigen is unknown.

Study outcomes and limitations: According to reports, early shifts in blood T cell clones, alongside interferon-beta, forecast response most accurately.

The assay was immunoSEQ multiplex PCR, and TCRdb's table has in-frame clones only and misses some. The sample shows tens of thousands of clones, about 80% of them seen only once. Germline V gene sequence: CDR1 MGHRA, CDR2 YSYEKL. The CDR3 spans 14 residues. Trimming stripped 4 bases from V and 0 bases from J, with 6 bases between. The material sequenced was peripheral blood, taken from a patient treated with radiotherapy plus ipilimumab. This TCR was recovered from a human donor with non-small cell lung cancer who had a partial response to radiotherapy plus ipilimumab. This chain connects TRBV4-1 to TRBJ1-4, with unresolved D. The CDR3, as DNA: TGCGCCAGCAGCCCCCTACCAACTAATGAAAAACTGTTTTTT. This sequence encodes CASSPLPTNEKLFF.